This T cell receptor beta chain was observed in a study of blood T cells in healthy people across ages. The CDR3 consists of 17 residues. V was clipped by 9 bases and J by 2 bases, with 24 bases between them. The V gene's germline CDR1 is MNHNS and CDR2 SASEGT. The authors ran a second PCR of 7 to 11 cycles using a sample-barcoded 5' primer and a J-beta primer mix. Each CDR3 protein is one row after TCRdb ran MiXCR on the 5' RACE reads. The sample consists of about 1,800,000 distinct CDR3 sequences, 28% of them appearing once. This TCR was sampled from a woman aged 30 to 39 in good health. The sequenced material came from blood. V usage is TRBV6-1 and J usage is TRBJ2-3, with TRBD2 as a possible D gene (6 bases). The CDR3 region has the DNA TGTGCCAGTGCCGGTGGGCGGGGAGCGCCCAACACAGATACGCAGTATTTT. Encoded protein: CASAGGRGAPNTDTQYF.